This T cell receptor (beta chain) came from a study of siplizumab effects on memory and regulatory T cells. There are 12 residues in the CDR3. The V end was cut by 4 bases, the J end by 0 bases, with 3 bases between. Germline-derived CDR1 and CDR2 are WNHNN and SYGVQD (reference sequence). Libraries were prepared by immunoSEQ multiplex PCR; TCRdb keeps only in-frame clonotypes and omits some of them. The repertoire has some 81,000 clones, roughly 94% of them found once; the top ten carry 15% to 20%. The sequenced sample consisted of CD8+ T cells sorted from blood. This chain uses TRBV10-1 with TRBJ1-1; no clear D gene. This sequence originates from a human donor in good health. The CDR3 here is CASSGLNTEAFF. CDR3 DNA: TGCGCCAGCAGTGGATTGAACACTGAAGCTTTCTTT.